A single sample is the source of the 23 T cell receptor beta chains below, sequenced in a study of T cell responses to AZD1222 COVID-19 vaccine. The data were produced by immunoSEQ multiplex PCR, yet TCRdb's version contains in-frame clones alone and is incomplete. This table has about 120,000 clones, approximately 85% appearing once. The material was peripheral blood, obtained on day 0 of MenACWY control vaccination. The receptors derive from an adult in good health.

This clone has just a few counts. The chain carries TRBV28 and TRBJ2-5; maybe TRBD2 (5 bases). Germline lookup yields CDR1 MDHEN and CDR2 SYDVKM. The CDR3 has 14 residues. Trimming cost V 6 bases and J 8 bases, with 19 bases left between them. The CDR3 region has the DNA TGTGCCAGCAGCCTTACCCCCCCACTAGTAACCCAGTACTTC. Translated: CASSLTPPLVTQYF.

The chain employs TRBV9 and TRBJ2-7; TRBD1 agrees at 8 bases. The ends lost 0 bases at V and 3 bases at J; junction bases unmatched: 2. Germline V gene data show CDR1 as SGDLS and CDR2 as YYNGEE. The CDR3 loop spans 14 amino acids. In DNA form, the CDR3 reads TGTGCCAGCAGCGTAGCTACAGGGGGCTACGAGCAGTACTTC. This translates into CASSVATGGYEQYF.

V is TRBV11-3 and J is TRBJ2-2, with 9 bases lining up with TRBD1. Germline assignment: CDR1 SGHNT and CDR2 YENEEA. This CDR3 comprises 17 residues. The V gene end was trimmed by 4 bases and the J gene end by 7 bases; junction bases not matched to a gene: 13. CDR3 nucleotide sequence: TGTGCCAGCAGCTCGGGCTGGCCGGGACAGGGTGACGGGGAGCTGTTTTTT. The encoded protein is CASSSGWPGQGDGELFF.

CDR3 amino acids: CARSLRGGEGNTEAFF. CDR3 DNA: TGTGCCAGAAGCTTGCGGGGGGGAGAAGGGAACACTGAAGCTTTCTTT. J is TRBJ1-1 and V is TRBV5-3, with a possible D match to TRBD1 (5 bases). TRBV5-3 is placed among ORFs of uncertain function. CDR3 length: 16 amino acids. Trimming took 1 base from V and 1 from J, leaving 14 bases between them.

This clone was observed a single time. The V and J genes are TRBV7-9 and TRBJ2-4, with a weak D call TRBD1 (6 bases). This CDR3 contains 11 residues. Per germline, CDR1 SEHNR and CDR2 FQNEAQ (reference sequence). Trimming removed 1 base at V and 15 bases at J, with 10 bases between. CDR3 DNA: TGTGCCAGCAGCTTAGGACAGGAATCGTACTTC. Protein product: CASSLGQESYF. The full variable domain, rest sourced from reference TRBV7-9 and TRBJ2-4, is DTGVSQNPRHKITKRGQNVTFRCDPISEHNRLYWYRQTLGQGPEFLTYFQNEAQLEKSRLLSDRFSAERPKGSFSTLEIQRTEQGDSAMYLCASSLGQESYFGAGTRLSVL.

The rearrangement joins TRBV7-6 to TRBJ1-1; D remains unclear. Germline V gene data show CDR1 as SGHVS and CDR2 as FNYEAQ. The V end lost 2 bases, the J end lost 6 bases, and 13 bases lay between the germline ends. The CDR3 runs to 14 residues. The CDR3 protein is CASSLSADEAEAFF. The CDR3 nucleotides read TGTGCCAGCAGCTTATCGGCCGACGAGGCTGAAGCTTTCTTT.

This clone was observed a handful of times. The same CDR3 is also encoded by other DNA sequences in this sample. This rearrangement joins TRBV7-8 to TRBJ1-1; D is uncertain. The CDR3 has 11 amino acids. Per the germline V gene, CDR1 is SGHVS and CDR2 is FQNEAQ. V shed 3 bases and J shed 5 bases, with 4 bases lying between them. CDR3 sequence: CASSLGTEAFF. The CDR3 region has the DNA TGTGCCAGCAGCTTGGGTACTGAAGCTTTCTTT.

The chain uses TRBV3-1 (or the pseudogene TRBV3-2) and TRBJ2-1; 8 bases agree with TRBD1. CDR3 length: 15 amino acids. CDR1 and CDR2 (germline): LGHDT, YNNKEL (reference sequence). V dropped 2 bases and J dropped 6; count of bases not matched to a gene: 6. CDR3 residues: CASSQYGQGGNEQFF. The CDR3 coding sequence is TGTGCCAGCAGCCAATACGGACAGGGTGGCAATGAGCAGTTCTTC.

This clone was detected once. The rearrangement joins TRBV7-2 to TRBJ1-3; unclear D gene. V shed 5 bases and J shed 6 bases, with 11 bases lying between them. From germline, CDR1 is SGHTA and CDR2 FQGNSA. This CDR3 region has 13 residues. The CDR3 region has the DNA TGTGCCAGCAGCCCAGCCTCGGAAAACACCATATATTTT. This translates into CASSPASENTIYF.

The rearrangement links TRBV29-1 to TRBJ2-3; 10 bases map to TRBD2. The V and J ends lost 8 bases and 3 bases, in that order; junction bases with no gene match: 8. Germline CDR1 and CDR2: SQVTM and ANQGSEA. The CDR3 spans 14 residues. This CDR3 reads CSTSSGGGTDTQYF. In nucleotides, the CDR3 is TGCAGCACTTCTAGCGGGGGAGGGACAGATACGCAGTATTTT.

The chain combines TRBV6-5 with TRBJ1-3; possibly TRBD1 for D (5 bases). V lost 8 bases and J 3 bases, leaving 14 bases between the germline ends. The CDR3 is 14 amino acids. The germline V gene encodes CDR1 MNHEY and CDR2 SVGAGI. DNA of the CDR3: TGTGCCAGCGCCCAGGGTGCGGGTGGAAACACCATATATTTT. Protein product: CASAQGAGGNTIYF.

For the CDR3, the DNA is TGTGCCAGCAGCCAAGGAGGGGGGGGCAACACTGAAGCTTTCTTT. This sequence encodes CASSQGGGGNTEAFF. The chain links TRBV3-1 (or the pseudogene TRBV3-2) to TRBJ1-1, with a tentative D call TRBD1 (6 bases). The CDR3 sequence is 15 residues long. The germline CDR1 and CDR2 sequences are LGHDT and YNNKEL (reference sequence). Deletions cut 1 base from V and 2 bases from J, with 11 bases between.

CDR3 bases: TGTGCCAGCAGTTTGTACCCGGTGAACACCGGGGAGCTGTTTTTT. Its protein product is CASSLYPVNTGELFF. V is TRBV27 and J is TRBJ2-2; D gene ambiguous. CDR3 length equals 15 residues. The ends were cut back, 3 bases at V and 1 base at J, with 9 bases in the middle. Germline loops: CDR1 MNHEY, CDR2 SMNVEV (reference sequence).

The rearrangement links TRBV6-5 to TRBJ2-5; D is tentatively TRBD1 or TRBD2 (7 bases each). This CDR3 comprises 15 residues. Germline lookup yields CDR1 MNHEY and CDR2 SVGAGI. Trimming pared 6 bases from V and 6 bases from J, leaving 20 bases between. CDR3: CASSGPGRGLKTQYF. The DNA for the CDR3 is TGTGCCAGCAGCGGCCCGGGGAGGGGGCTTAAGACCCAGTACTTC.

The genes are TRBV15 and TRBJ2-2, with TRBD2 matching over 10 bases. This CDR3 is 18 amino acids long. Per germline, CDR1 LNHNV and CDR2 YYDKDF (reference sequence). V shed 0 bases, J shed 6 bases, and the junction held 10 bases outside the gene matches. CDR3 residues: CATSRDLSGGPGAGELFF. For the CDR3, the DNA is TGTGCCACCAGCAGAGATCTTAGCGGGGGGCCGGGAGCCGGGGAGCTGTTTTTT.

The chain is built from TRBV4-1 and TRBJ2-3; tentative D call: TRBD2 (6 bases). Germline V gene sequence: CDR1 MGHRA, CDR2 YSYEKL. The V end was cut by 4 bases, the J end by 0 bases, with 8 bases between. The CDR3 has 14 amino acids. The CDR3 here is CASSPGTSTDTQYF. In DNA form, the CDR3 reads TGCGCCAGCAGCCCTGGGACTAGCACAGATACGCAGTATTTT.

The CDR3 sequence: CASSSDTYEQYF. The CDR3, as DNA: TGCGCCAGCAGCTCTGACACGTACGAGCAGTACTTC. The chain links TRBV5-1 to TRBJ2-7, with D unresolved. V was shortened by 3 bases and J by 4 bases, with 8 bases between the two germline ends. The V gene's germline CDR1 is SGHRS and CDR2 YFSETQ. This CDR3 is built from 12 residues. The entire variable domain, with the rest obtained from reference TRBV5-1 and TRBJ2-7, is as follows: KAGVTQTPRYLIKTRGQQVTLSCSPISGHRSVSWYQQTPGQGLQFLFEYFSETQRNKGNFPGRFSGRQFSNSRSEMNVSTLELGDSALYLCASSSDTYEQYFGPGTRLTVT.

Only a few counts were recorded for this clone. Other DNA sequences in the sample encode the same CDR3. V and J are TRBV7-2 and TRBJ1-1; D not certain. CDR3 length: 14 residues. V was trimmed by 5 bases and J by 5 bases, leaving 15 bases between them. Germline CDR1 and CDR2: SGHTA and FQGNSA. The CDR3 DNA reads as TGTGCCAGCAGCCCCCAAGGAAGGAGGACTGAAGCTTTCTTT. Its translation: CASSPQGRRTEAFF.

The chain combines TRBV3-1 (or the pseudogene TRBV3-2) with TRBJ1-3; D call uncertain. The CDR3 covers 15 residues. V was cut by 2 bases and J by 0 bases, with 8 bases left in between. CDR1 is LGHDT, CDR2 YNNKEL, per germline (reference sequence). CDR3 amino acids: CASSQLYGSGNTIYF. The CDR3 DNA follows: TGTGCCAGCAGCCAATTATACGGCTCTGGAAACACCATATATTTT.

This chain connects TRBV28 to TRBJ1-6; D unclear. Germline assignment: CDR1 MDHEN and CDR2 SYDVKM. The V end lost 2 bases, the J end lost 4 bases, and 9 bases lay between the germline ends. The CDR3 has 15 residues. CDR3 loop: CASSLGIGYNSPLHF. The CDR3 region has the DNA TGTGCCAGCAGTTTAGGGATTGGGTATAATTCACCCCTCCACTTT.

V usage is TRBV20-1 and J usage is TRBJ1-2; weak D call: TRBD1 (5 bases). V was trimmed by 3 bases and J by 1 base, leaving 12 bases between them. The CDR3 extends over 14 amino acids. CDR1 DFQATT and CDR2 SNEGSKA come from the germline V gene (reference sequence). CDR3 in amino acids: CSASRGPSNYGYTF. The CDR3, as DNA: TGCAGTGCTAGTAGGGGCCCGAGTAACTATGGCTACACCTTC.

The CDR3 sequence is CASSFRSMGNTIYF. For the CDR3, the DNA is TGTGCCAGCAGCTTCAGGAGTATGGGAAACACCATATATTTT. The J gene is TRBJ1-3, the V gene TRBV5-6; D remains ambiguous. The germline V gene encodes CDR1 SGHDT and CDR2 YYEEEE. The CDR3 covers 14 residues. V shed 2 bases and J shed 4 bases, with 10 bases lying between them.

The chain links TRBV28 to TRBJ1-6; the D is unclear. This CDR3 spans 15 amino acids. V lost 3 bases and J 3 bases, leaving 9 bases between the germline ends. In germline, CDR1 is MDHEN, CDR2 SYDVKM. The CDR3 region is CASSLYSNYNSPLHF. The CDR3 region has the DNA TGTGCCAGCAGTTTGTACAGCAACTATAATTCACCCCTCCACTTT.